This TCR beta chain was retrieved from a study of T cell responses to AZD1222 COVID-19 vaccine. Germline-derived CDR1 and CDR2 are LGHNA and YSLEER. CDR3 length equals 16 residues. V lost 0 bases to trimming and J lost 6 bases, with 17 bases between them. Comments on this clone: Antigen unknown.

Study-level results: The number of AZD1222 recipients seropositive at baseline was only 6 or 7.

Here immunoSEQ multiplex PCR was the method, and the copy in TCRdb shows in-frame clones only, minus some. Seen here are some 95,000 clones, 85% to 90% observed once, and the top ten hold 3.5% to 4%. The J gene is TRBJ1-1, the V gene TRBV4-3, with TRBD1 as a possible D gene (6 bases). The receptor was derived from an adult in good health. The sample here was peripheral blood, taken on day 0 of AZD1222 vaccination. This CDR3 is CASSQDFRGGASEAFF. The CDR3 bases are TGCGCCAGCAGCCAAGATTTTAGGGGGGGAGCCTCTGAAGCTTTCTTT.